Listed here are 13 T cell receptor beta chains from one sample, sequenced in a study of blood T cell repertoires in COVID-19. Here immunoSEQ multiplex PCR was the method, and the copy in TCRdb shows in-frame clones only, minus some. The table has around 120,000 clones, roughly 89% seen once. Sequenced sample: peripheral blood. The receptor set was obtained from a woman aged 55-70 years with COVID-19, enrolled during active disease.

This chain links TRBV11-2 with TRBJ1-1; no clear D gene. Germline values: CDR1 SGHAT, CDR2 FQNNGV. This CDR3 is built from 14 residues. Trimming took 3 bases from V and 7 from J, leaving 15 bases between them. Here the CDR3 DNA reads TGTGCCAGCAGCTTGGGCACCCTTACCAATGAAGCTTTCTTT. It translates to CASSLGTLTNEAFF.

The rearrangement links TRBV5-4 to TRBJ2-3; the D gene is possibly TRBD1 (5 bases). V was cut by 4 bases and J by 0 bases, with 12 bases left in between. Germline-derived CDR1 and CDR2 are SGHNT and YYREEE (reference sequence). The length of the CDR3 is 15 residues. The CDR3 sequence is CASSPGRGSTDTQYF. CDR3 nucleotide sequence: TGTGCCAGCAGCCCCGGTAGGGGTAGCACAGATACGCAGTATTTT. Full variable domain (remainder filled in from reference TRBV5-4 and TRBJ2-3): ETGVTQSPTHLIKTRGQQVTLRCSSQSGHNTVSWYQQALGQGPQFIFQYYREEENGRGNFPPRFSGLQFPNYSSELNVNALELDDSALYLCASSPGRGSTDTQYFGPGTRLTVL.

V is TRBV6-5 and J is TRBJ1-3; D may be TRBD1 (6 bases). CDR1 MNHEY and CDR2 SVGAGI come from the germline V gene. The V end lost 6 bases, the J end lost 4 bases, and 13 bases lay between the germline ends. The CDR3 covers 14 residues. The CDR3 region is CASSPGTFGNTIYF. The CDR3 DNA is TGTGCCAGCAGCCCCGGGACATTCGGAAACACCATATATTTT.

This clone appeared a single time. The J gene is TRBJ1-3, the V gene TRBV3-1 (or the pseudogene TRBV3-2); TRBD1 aligns across 12 bases. V trimming: 2 bases; J trimming: 0 bases; junction bases outside the gene matches: 2. The CDR3 has 17 residues. Germline V gene sequence: CDR1 LGHDT, CDR2 YNNKEL (reference sequence). The chain's CDR3 is CASSQPGQGASGNTIYF. In nucleotides, the CDR3 is TGTGCCAGCAGCCAACCGGGACAGGGGGCCTCTGGAAACACCATATATTTT.

V gene TRBV7-2 combines with J gene TRBJ1-3; a weak D match, TRBD1 (6 bases). In germline, CDR1 is SGHTA, CDR2 FQGNSA. The CDR3 is 16 amino acids. The V end lost 5 bases, the J end lost 7 bases, and 21 bases lay between the germline ends. CDR3 in amino acids: CASSPRGGILRNTIYF. In DNA form, the CDR3 reads TGTGCCAGCAGCCCTCGAGGGGGTATTTTAAGGAACACCATATATTTT.

The chain carries TRBV12-3 or TRBV12-4 and TRBJ1-1; D gene uncertain. This CDR3 comprises 13 residues. Trimming stripped 0 bases from V and 5 bases from J, with 7 bases between. The CDR3 loop is CASSLAYGTEAFF. CDR3 DNA sequence: TGTGCCAGCAGTTTAGCGTACGGGACTGAAGCTTTCTTT.

The chain carries TRBV19 and TRBJ1-5; D call uncertain. The V end lost 11 bases, the J end lost 0 bases, and 14 bases lay between the germline ends. Germline-derived CDR1 and CDR2 are LNHDA and SQIVND (reference sequence). The CDR3 spans 14 residues. The CDR3 region is CAVAPGYSNQPQHF. CDR3 nucleotide sequence: TGTGCCGTGGCGCCGGGATATAGCAATCAGCCCCAGCATTTT.

J is TRBJ2-2 and V is TRBV27; TRBD2 is a possible D gene (5 bases). The CDR3 runs 17 residues. V lost 5 bases to trimming and J lost 3 bases, with 19 bases between them. Germline lookup yields CDR1 MNHEY and CDR2 SMNVEV (reference sequence). The chain's CDR3 is CASSTSKSSGDTGELFF. The CDR3 nucleotides are TGTGCCAGCAGTACCTCCAAAAGCTCCGGGGACACCGGGGAGCTGTTTTTT.

The V call is TRBV19, the J call TRBJ2-7; TRBD1 aligns across 9 bases. Germline CDR1 and CDR2: LNHDA and SQIVND (reference sequence). The CDR3 runs to 14 residues. The V segment lost 6 bases and the J segment 6 bases; nucleotides outside the gene matches: 9. This chain's CDR3 is CASRGTGSLSEQYF. The DNA for the CDR3 is TGTGCCAGTAGAGGGACAGGGTCATTGAGCGAGCAGTACTTC.

The chain uses TRBV3-1 (or the pseudogene TRBV3-2) and TRBJ2-5, with a possible D match to TRBD1 (5 bases). V shed 9 bases and J shed 5 bases, with 19 bases lying between them. Germline V CDR1 and CDR2: LGHDT, YNNKEL (reference sequence). The CDR3 runs 14 residues. In DNA form, the CDR3 reads TGTGCCAGTGAAAGGGGCAACACGAGGGAGACCCAGTACTTC. Encoded protein: CASERGNTRETQYF.

The chain joins TRBV30 to TRBJ1-5, with D unclear. V lost 1 base and J 11 bases, leaving 15 bases between the germline ends. CDR3 length: 13 residues. The V gene's germline CDR1 is GTSNPN and CDR2 SVGIG (reference sequence). Here the CDR3 reads CAWSGEDATAQHF. In DNA, the CDR3 is TGTGCCTGGAGTGGGGAGGACGCGACGGCCCAGCATTTT. The full variable domain, rest sourced from reference TRBV30 and TRBJ1-5, is SQTIHQWPATLVQPVGSPLSLECTVEGTSNPNLYWYRQAAGRGLQLLFYSVGIGQISSEVPQNLSASRPQDRQFILSSKKLLLSDSGFYLCAWSGEDATAQHFGDGTRLSIL.

V gene TRBV5-4 combines with J gene TRBJ1-3, with 7 positions matching TRBD1. The V gene's germline CDR1 is SGHNT and CDR2 YYREEE (reference sequence). Unmatched junction bases numbered 7, after V lost 5 bases and J lost 2 bases. The CDR3 sequence is 15 residues long. The CDR3 DNA reads TGTGCCAGCAGTTTTGGACAGGCCCCTGGAAACACCATATATTTT. It encodes CASSFGQAPGNTIYF.

The chain recombines TRBV5-6 with TRBJ1-2; D may be TRBD1 (6 bases). Germline V CDR1 and CDR2: SGHDT, YYEEEE. CDR3 length: 14 residues. Trimming removed 0 bases at V and 5 bases at J, with 11 bases between. CDR3 DNA sequence: TGTGCCAGCAGCTTGGCGGGGGGCCTTTATGGCTACACCTTC. This encodes CASSLAGGLYGYTF.